The clone carrying this T cell receptor beta chain has a handful of counts. As yet, its antigen is unknown. This entry belongs to a study of T cells in localized non-small cell lung cancer. Study-level points and caveats: Median approximately 61 top-100 tumor clones were shared with paired adjacent lung. Elevated blood T cell density was associated with longer overall survival. Investigators sequenced only a single tumor region, leaving heterogeneity possible.

TCRdb keeps only in-frame clones here, not all; method: immunoSEQ multiplex PCR. Of 61,000 or so clones in the sample, 75% to 90% were seen once. The germline V gene has CDR1 DFQATT and CDR2 SNEGSKA (reference sequence). The CDR3 consists of 10 residues. V lost 5 bases and J lost 11, with 12 bases in between. Material: peripheral blood, obtained before any cancer treatment. V gene TRBV20-1 combines with J gene TRBJ1-1, with a tentative D call TRBD1 (6 bases). This TCR derives from a woman aged 40-70 years with stage I lung adenocarcinoma. CDR3: CSAEAGAAFF. CDR3 DNA: TGCAGTGCTGAAGCAGGGGCCGCTTTCTTT.